This is a list of T cell receptor beta chains from one sample in a study of blood T cell repertoires in COVID-19. Here immunoSEQ multiplex PCR was the method, and the copy in TCRdb shows in-frame clones only, minus some. The profile shows around 180,000 clones, 75% to 85% of them singletons. Sample: peripheral blood. The source of these receptors is a human donor in a cohort sampled during active COVID-19. Both conserved end residues are part of each CDR3. D genes are given only for firm matches. The size field is filled for only some rows; it gives once, few, many or a size class.

v_call	j_call	clone_size	d_call	cdr3_nt	cdr3_aa
TRBV7-9	TRBJ2-7	NA	TRBD2	TGTGCCAGCAGCACTACCCGGACAGGACTAGCGGGAGTCTCCTACGAGCAGTACTTC	CASSTTRTGLAGVSYEQYF
TRBV6-5	TRBJ2-7	NA	NA	TGTGCCAGCAGTTACGGCAGGGTAGTGGTTGACGAGCAGTACTTC	CASSYGRVVVDEQYF
TRBV19	TRBJ2-7	NA	NA	TGTGCCAGCTCCTACTACGAGCAGTACTTC	CASSYYEQYF
TRBV11-2	TRBJ2-7	once	NA	TGTGCCAGCAGCCCTACGGACAGAACCTACGAGCAGTACTTC	CASSPTDRTYEQYF
TRBV7-9	TRBJ2-2	NA	NA	TGTGCCAGCAGCTTAGTCCGGACCCCCCAGGGGCTGTTTTTT	CASSLVRTPQGLFF
TRBV10-3	TRBJ1-2	once	TRBD1	TGTGCCATCAGTGAGACAGGGGGCTTCTATGGCTACACCTTC	CAISETGGFYGYTF
TRBV27	TRBJ2-5	once	TRBD2	TGTGCCAGCACCCACGGGGGGGGTTGGGAGACCCAGTACTTC	CASTHGGGWETQYF
TRBV27	TRBJ2-1	NA	TRBD1	TGTGCCAGCAGTTACGGGACAGGGGGTCGGTATGAGCAGTTCTTC	CASSYGTGGRYEQFF
TRBV7-6	TRBJ2-3	NA	NA	TGTGCCAGCAGCTTAGATACGGCGGGTAGCACAGATACGCAGTATTTT	CASSLDTAGSTDTQYF
TRBV18	TRBJ2-7	NA	TRBD1	TGTGCCAGCTCATCCGGGACAGTCTACGAGCAGTACTTC	CASSSGTVYEQYF
TRBV19	TRBJ2-7	NA	TRBD1	TGTGCCAGTAGTCCCGGACAGGGGGCCTCCTACGAGCAGTACTTC	CASSPGQGASYEQYF
TRBV28	TRBJ2-7	NA	TRBD1	TGTGCCAGCAGCCAAGGGGGCTCAAAGTCCTACGAGCAGTACTTC	CASSQGGSKSYEQYF
TRBV28	TRBJ2-5	NA	NA	TGTGCCAGCATTAGCCAACCTCAGGAGACCCAGTACTTC	CASISQPQETQYF
TRBV18	TRBJ1-1	once	NA	TGTGCCAGCTCGGGGGGGGAGGTCGTGATAACTTTCTTT	CASSGGEVVITFF
TRBV7-9	TRBJ1-1	NA	NA	TGTGCCAGCAGCTTTGCCGAGAGCACTGAAGCTTTCTTT	CASSFAESTEAFF
TRBV18	TRBJ1-3	NA	NA	TGTGCCAGCTCACCACGACAGCTCTCTGGAAACACCATATATTTT	CASSPRQLSGNTIYF
TRBV11-2	TRBJ2-7	NA	TRBD2	TGTGCCAGCAGCTTAGATCTCGCCCTAGCGGGAGGACGGCAGTACTTC	CASSLDLALAGGRQYF
TRBV6-2/TRBV6-3	TRBJ1-5	NA	TRBD1	TGTGCCAGCAGTATACAGACAGGGGGTAGCAATCAGCCCCAGCATTTT	CASSIQTGGSNQPQHF
TRBV7-8	TRBJ2-7	NA	NA	TGTGCCAGCAGCTTTTCCAGGGAACGCGAGCAGTACTTC	CASSFSREREQYF
TRBV6-2/TRBV6-3	TRBJ2-7	once	NA	TGTGCCAGCAGTTATAGTACAGGTCCAACCTACGAGCAGTACTTC	CASSYSTGPTYEQYF
TRBV7-2	TRBJ2-5	NA	TRBD1	TGTGCCAGCAGCCCCGGGACAGTAGAGACCCAGTACTTC	CASSPGTVETQYF
TRBV7-2	TRBJ2-3	NA	NA	TGTGCCAGCAGCTTCTCGGGCGGGATAAGCACAGATACGCAGTATTTT	CASSFSGGISTDTQYF
TRBV6-6	TRBJ2-7	NA	TRBD1	TGTGCCAGCAGTGACCCGGACAGGGGTTACGAGCAGTACTTC	CASSDPDRGYEQYF
TRBV6-6	TRBJ2-7	NA	NA	TGTGCCAGTAGGGCGGGGTATATGTACGAGCAGTACTTC	CASRAGYMYEQYF
TRBV23-1	TRBJ1-1	NA	NA	TGCGCCAGCAAACTGCGGGACGAATGCGGGGGAACTGAAGCTTTCTTT	CASKLRDECGGTEAFF
TRBV6-2/TRBV6-3	TRBJ2-1	NA	NA	TGTGCCAGCAGTTCGGCCAGGGTCAATGAGCAGTTCTTC	CASSSARVNEQFF
TRBV28	TRBJ1-2	NA	NA	TGTGCCAGCAGTTTATCGGACAGATATGGCTACACCTTC	CASSLSDRYGYTF
TRBV5-1	TRBJ2-7	NA	NA	TGCGCCAGCAGCTCTACTAGCTACGAGCAGTACTTC	CASSSTSYEQYF
TRBV10-3	TRBJ2-5	NA	TRBD2	TGTGCCATCAGTGATAGTCCCGGAACTAGCGGGAGGGAAGAGACCCAGTACTTC	CAISDSPGTSGREETQYF
TRBV11-2	TRBJ2-7	once	NA	TGTGCCAGCAGCCCAACCCGGAGGCAGTACGAGCAGTACTTC	CASSPTRRQYEQYF
TRBV13	TRBJ2-1	NA	NA	TGTGCCAGCAGCTTAGTGGTTAGCGGCGGTGAGCAGTTCTTC	CASSLVVSGGEQFF
TRBV3-1/TRBV3-2	TRBJ1-2	NA	NA	TGTGCCAGCAGCCCGGACAGAAACTATGGCTACACCTTC	CASSPDRNYGYTF
TRBV2	TRBJ2-1	NA	NA	TGTGCCAGCAGCGAAGGCACTACCAATGAGCAGTTCTTC	CASSEGTTNEQFF
TRBV28	TRBJ2-7	NA	NA	TGTGCCAGCAGTTCAACAGGGATAGGAAGCTACGAGCAGTACTTC	CASSSTGIGSYEQYF
TRBV7-2	TRBJ2-7	NA	NA	TGTGCCAGCACCGACGCCCGCGGGGCGTCTTCCTACGAGCAGTACTTC	CASTDARGASSYEQYF
TRBV7-3	TRBJ1-5	NA	NA	TGTGCCAGCAGCTTAACGTTACAGGGCAATCAGCCCCAGCATTTT	CASSLTLQGNQPQHF
TRBV9	TRBJ2-3	NA	TRBD2	TGTGCCAGCACCCCCCGGGCTAGCGGGGCCACAGATACGCAGTATTTT	CASTPRASGATDTQYF
TRBV29-1	TRBJ2-5	NA	NA	TGCAGCGCCGGGGGGCAGGGGTCGGAGACCCAGTACTTC	CSAGGQGSETQYF
TRBV9	TRBJ2-1	NA	TRBD2	TGTGCCAGCAGCGTCTCTAGCGGGGAATACAATGAGCAGTTCTTC	CASSVSSGEYNEQFF
TRBV10-1	TRBJ2-1	few	NA	TGCGCCAGCAGTGACGGGGGAGACGAGCCCAATGAGCAGTTCTTC	CASSDGGDEPNEQFF
TRBV7-6	TRBJ2-5	NA	NA	TGTGCCAGCAGCTTATACACAGAGACCCAGTACTTC	CASSLYTETQYF
TRBV5-4	TRBJ2-5	NA	NA	TGTGCCAGCAGCGGGGGACTCCGCCTTCAAGAGACCCAGTACTTC	CASSGGLRLQETQYF
TRBV7-3	TRBJ2-7	NA	NA	TGTGCCAGCAGCTCCCCGACTAAGCCTACCTACGAGCAGTACTTC	CASSSPTKPTYEQYF
TRBV3-1/TRBV3-2	TRBJ2-3	NA	NA	TGTGCCAGCAGCCCGCAGTCGGATACGCAGTATTTT	CASSPQSDTQYF
TRBV10-3	TRBJ1-1	NA	TRBD1	TGTGCCATCAGTGAGTCTACAGGGGTTCCGGACACTGAAGCTTTCTTT	CAISESTGVPDTEAFF
TRBV6-5	TRBJ2-5	NA	TRBD1	TGTGCCAGCAGCAGAACCCGGACAGGACTAGAGACCCAGTACTTC	CASSRTRTGLETQYF
TRBV9	TRBJ1-5	NA	TRBD1	TGTGCCAGCAGCGTAGGAGGGGACAGTTACAATCAGCCCCAGCATTTT	CASSVGGDSYNQPQHF
TRBV9	TRBJ1-4	NA	TRBD1	TGTGCCAGCAGCTCACTGACAGGGGGCAGTAATGAAAAACTGTTTTTT	CASSSLTGGSNEKLFF
TRBV6-6	TRBJ2-6	NA	TRBD2	TGTGCCAGCAGTCCGCCGGGACTAGCTATATTCTCAGGGGCCAACGTCCTGACTTTC	CASSPPGLAIFSGANVLTF
TRBV14	TRBJ1-3	NA	NA	TGTGCCAGCAGACCCACAGGGAGCTCTGGAAACACCATATATTTT	CASRPTGSSGNTIYF
TRBV4-2	TRBJ1-6	NA	TRBD1	TGTGCCAGCAGCCGAGATCCACAGGGGGACAATTCACCCCTCCACTTT	CASSRDPQGDNSPLHF
TRBV19	TRBJ2-2	NA	NA	TGTGCCAGTAGTTACAGGGTAACCACCGGGGAGCTGTTTTTT	CASSYRVTTGELFF
TRBV6-2/TRBV6-3	TRBJ1-4	NA	NA	TGTGCCAGCAGTCCCACAGGTGCCCGTGGGAAACTGTTTTTT	CASSPTGARGKLFF
TRBV3-1/TRBV3-2	TRBJ1-5	NA	TRBD1	TGTGCCAGCAGTTTCGGGACAGGGATTAATCAGCCCCAGCATTTT	CASSFGTGINQPQHF
TRBV19	TRBJ1-1	few	TRBD1	TGTGCCAGTAGTCCGGGACAGGGGACTGAAGCTTTCTTT	CASSPGQGTEAFF
TRBV9	TRBJ1-1	once	NA	TGTGCCAGCAGCACTTACAGGGAGACTGAAGCTTTCTTT	CASSTYRETEAFF
TRBV5-1	TRBJ2-1	NA	NA	TGCGCCAGCAGCCAACAAGGGACTAATGAGCAGTTCTTC	CASSQQGTNEQFF